The 17 T cell receptor beta chains below all came from one sample that was sequenced in a study of cytomegalovirus exposure and HLA in healthy donors. Primers for the PCR totalled 60 Vbeta and 13 Jbeta. The table came from immunoSEQ multiplex PCR; TCRdb's copy has only in-frame clones and leaves some out. The table shows roughly 34,000 clones, with almost 70% occurring only once. The sample was PBMCs. The origin of the receptors is a man aged 25 to 40 in good health and CMV-seronegative.

This clone was detected only a few times. Here the CDR3 reads CASSLFLTSLETQYF. As DNA, the CDR3 is TGTGCCAGCAGTCTTTTTCTCACTAGCTTGGAGACCCAGTACTTC. This chain connects TRBV6-1 to TRBJ2-5; D possibly corresponds to TRBD2 (6 bases). The CDR3 has 15 residues. V lost 5 bases to trimming and J lost 5 bases, with 18 bases between them. CDR1 and CDR2 (germline): MNHNS, SASEGT.

J is TRBJ1-5 and V is TRBV28; no clear D. The CDR3 loop spans 16 amino acids. CDR1 is MDHEN, CDR2 SYDVKM, per germline. Trimming took off 7 bases at V and 2 bases at J, with 18 bases between the two ends. The CDR3 sequence: CASTPSQSLRNQPQHF. The CDR3 nucleotides are TGTGCCAGCACCCCTAGTCAGTCGCTGCGCAATCAGCCCCAGCATTTT.

This clone appeared a few times. The CDR3 region is CASSFQGGNTEAFF. The CDR3 nucleotides read TGTGCCAGCAGTTTCCAGGGTGGGAACACTGAAGCTTTCTTT. This chain joins TRBV28 and TRBJ1-1; D is possibly TRBD1 (5 bases). This CDR3 has 14 amino acids. Trimming stripped 3 bases from V and 1 base from J, with 9 bases between. Per the germline V gene, CDR1 is MDHEN and CDR2 is SYDVKM.

This chain links TRBV25-1 with TRBJ1-2; 7 bases fit TRBD1. The germline V gene has CDR1 MGHDK and CDR2 SYGVNS. The CDR3 has 14 amino acids. V trimming: 7 bases; J trimming: 4 bases; junction bases outside the gene matches: 9. The CDR3 spells CASTPGGFSYGYTF. The DNA for the CDR3 is TGTGCCAGCACGCCAGGGGGTTTTAGCTATGGCTACACCTTC.

This clone was seen just once. The V and J genes are TRBV7-9 and TRBJ1-1, with D uncertain. Trimming removed 6 bases from V and 1 base from J, with 9 bases in between. The CDR3 extends over 13 amino acids. Germline V gives CDR1 SEHNR, CDR2 FQNEAQ (reference sequence). The CDR3 loop is CASRAGGNTEAFF. CDR3 nucleotides: TGTGCCAGCAGAGCGGGAGGGAACACTGAAGCTTTCTTT.

The chain couples TRBV6-5 to TRBJ2-5, with 9 positions matching TRBD1. Looked up from germline, CDR1 is MNHEY and CDR2 is SVGAGI. CDR3 size: 15 residues. Trimming removed 6 bases from V and 5 bases from J; junction bases left unmatched: 10. The CDR3 is CASRSGTGYRETQYF. DNA for the CDR3: TGTGCCAGCAGGTCCGGGACAGGGTACAGGGAGACCCAGTACTTC.

The V call is TRBV6-5, the J call TRBJ1-3; D is possibly TRBD1 (5 bases). CDR1 is MNHEY, CDR2 SVGAGI, per germline. CDR3 length: 16 amino acids. The V gene lost 0 bases and the J gene lost 0 bases, with 9 bases spanning the gap. The CDR3 nucleotides are TGTGCCAGCAGTTACTCGGGGCAGATCTCTGGAAACACCATATATTTT. Translation: CASSYSGQISGNTIYF.

The chain couples TRBV2 to TRBJ2-5; D perhaps matches TRBD2 (6 bases). Trimming left V 6 bases short and J 5 bases short, with 22 bases between. Germline V gene lookup returns CDR1 SNHLY and CDR2 FYNNEI. The CDR3 consists of 16 residues. The CDR3 here is CASRIRTTRGGETQYF. CDR3 nucleotides: TGTGCCAGCAGGATCCGGACTACACGGGGTGGGGAGACCCAGTACTTC.

The chain uses TRBV6-5 and TRBJ2-7; perhaps TRBD1 as D (6 bases). Trimming removed 6 bases from V and 0 bases from J, with 12 bases in between. The CDR3 has 14 amino acids. Germline values: CDR1 MNHEY, CDR2 SVGAGI. CDR3 coding DNA: TGTGCCAGCAGCCCAGGGGCTATCTCCTACGAGCAGTACTTC. It is translated as CASSPGAISYEQYF.

This clone was counted only a few times. This CDR3 is also generated by other DNA sequences in the sample. The rearrangement links TRBV5-1 to TRBJ1-1; tentative D call: TRBD1 (5 bases). CDR1 SGHRS and CDR2 YFSETQ come from the germline V gene. There are 13 residues in the CDR3. The V gene lost 0 bases and the J gene lost 6 bases, with 9 bases spanning the gap. The CDR3 nucleotides are TGCGCCAGCAGCTTGGACCGGGGGGCTGAAGCTTTCTTT. It translates to CASSLDRGAEAFF.

The chain carries TRBV7-8 and TRBJ2-7, with D possibly being TRBD1 (7 bases). The CDR3 is made up of 12 amino acids. CDR1 is SGHVS and CDR2 is FQNEAQ in the germline V gene. Deletions cut 5 bases from V and 7 bases from J, with 12 bases between. CDR3 in DNA: TGTGCCAGCAGCGCCCCAGGGGGGGAGCAGTACTTC. Translation: CASSAPGGEQYF.

This clone came up once. V is TRBV6-5 and J is TRBJ2-7, with D maybe TRBD1 (6 bases). Between the trimmed V and J ends, which lost 3 bases and 2 bases, there was a span of 8 bases. CDR3 length: 13 amino acids. The germline gives CDR1 MNHEY, CDR2 SVGAGI. The CDR3 nucleotides are TGTGCCAGCAGTTATCCAGGGGCCTACGAGCAGTACTTC. Protein: CASSYPGAYEQYF.

There are a few counts of this clone. The same CDR3 is also encoded by other DNA sequences in this sample. The chain combines TRBV6-5 with TRBJ2-1; D not certain. CDR1 is MNHEY and CDR2 is SVGAGI in the germline V gene. Trimming pared 0 bases from V and 4 bases from J, leaving 7 bases between. The CDR3 has 14 residues. The chain's CDR3 is CASSYSTSYNEQFF. The CDR3 region has the DNA TGTGCCAGCAGTTACTCTACAAGTTACAATGAGCAGTTCTTC.

The V call is TRBV7-8, the J call TRBJ1-5; tentative D call: TRBD1 (6 bases). Between the trimmed V and J ends, which lost 3 bases and 4 bases, there was a span of 16 bases. Germline V gives CDR1 SGHVS, CDR2 FQNEAQ. The CDR3 length is 16 residues. CDR3 sequence reads: CASSLVNLQGNQPQHF. The CDR3 DNA follows: TGTGCCAGCAGCTTGGTGAACCTTCAGGGGAATCAGCCCCAGCATTTT.

This clone showed up just a few times. The rearrangement uses TRBV5-1 and TRBJ1-5; D is perhaps TRBD1 (5 bases). Between the trimmed V and J ends, which lost 4 bases and 1 base, there was a span of 12 bases. This CDR3 is 15 amino acids long. Germline V lookup: CDR1 SGHRS, CDR2 YFSETQ. The CDR3 spells CASSLWGDSNQPQHF. Here the CDR3 DNA reads TGCGCCAGCAGCCTCTGGGGGGACAGCAATCAGCCCCAGCATTTT. Full variable domain (missing parts from reference TRBV5-1 and TRBJ1-5): KAGVTQTPRYLIKTRGQQVTLSCSPISGHRSVSWYQQTPGQGLQFLFEYFSETQRNKGNFPGRFSGRQFSNSRSEMNVSTLELGDSALYLCASSLWGDSNQPQHFGDGTRLSIL.

The chain carries TRBV7-9 and TRBJ1-4; 7 bases match TRBD1. Germline assignment: CDR1 SEHNR and CDR2 FQNEAQ (reference sequence). The CDR3 extends over 17 amino acids. J gave up 4 bases and V 3 bases, and 11 bases lay outside the gene matches. The CDR3 protein is CASSLLPPGQRNEKLFF. In DNA form, the CDR3 reads TGTGCCAGCAGCTTGCTACCCCCGGGACAGCGTAATGAAAAACTGTTTTTT.

V usage is TRBV5-1 and J usage is TRBJ1-5; no clear D gene. From germline, CDR1 is SGHRS and CDR2 YFSETQ. The length of the CDR3 is 14 residues. The V gene lost 0 bases and the J gene lost 5 bases, with 9 bases spanning the gap. The CDR3 bases are TGCGCCAGCAGCTTGGCCGGGTCGGATCAGCCCCAGCATTTT. Translation: CASSLAGSDQPQHF.